Listed here are 7 T cell receptor beta chains from one sample, sequenced in a study of Graves' ophthalmopathy and Graves' hyperthyroidism. Amplification of the TCR beta CDR3 regions used RNA transcripts (as template). The authors performed first-round RT-PCR with HTBI primers and then a second-round multiplex PCR. TCRdb re-called the multiplex PCR reads through MiXCR, storing one row per CDR3 protein. The table has 1 million to 1.3 million distinct CDR3 sequences, 35% to 45% seen once. Specimen: peripheral blood or thyroid tissue (not recorded which). The source is an adult man with Graves' hyperthyroidism.

The chain employs TRBV28 and TRBJ1-1, with TRBD1 matching 12 bases. The germline V gene has CDR1 MDHEN and CDR2 SYDVKM. V shed 6 bases, J shed 5 bases, and the junction held 7 bases outside the gene matches. The CDR3 runs 15 residues. The CDR3 spells CASRPGTGGFTEAFF. The CDR3 DNA reads as TGTGCCAGCAGACCCGGGACAGGGGGCTTTACTGAAGCTTTCTTT.

This clonotype has more than one count but fewer than ten. The chain couples TRBV6-5 to TRBJ2-5; 12 nucleotides line up with TRBD2. The J segment lost 5 bases and the V segment lost 7 bases, leaving 8 bases of the junction unmatched. The V gene's germline CDR1 is MNHEY and CDR2 SVGAGI. The CDR3 runs to 15 residues. The CDR3 DNA is TGTGCCAGCACCCACGGGACTAGCGGGTGGGAGACCCAGTACTTC. Protein product: CASTHGTSGWETQYF.

This clonotype was observed at least ten times. The J gene is TRBJ1-5, the V gene TRBV20-1; D gene uncertain. V was shortened by 2 bases and J by 11 bases, with 10 bases between the two germline ends. Germline-derived CDR1 and CDR2 are DFQATT and SNEGSKA (reference sequence). The CDR3 contains 11 residues. The chain's CDR3 is CSARRDVAQHF. The CDR3 DNA follows: TGCAGTGCTAGAAGGGATGTGGCCCAGCATTTT.

This chain connects TRBV7-8 to TRBJ1-1, with 10 bases aligning to TRBD1. This CDR3 has 15 residues. Germline-derived CDR1 and CDR2 are SGHVS and FQNEAQ. Unmatched junction bases numbered 6, after V lost 6 bases and J lost 2 bases. CDR3 bases: TGTGCCAGCAGGTCTGGGACAGGGGTCAACACTGAAGCTTTCTTT. Encoded protein: CASRSGTGVNTEAFF.

A note on this clonotype: The junction shows a germline mismatch at one end, possibly a read error. The genes are TRBV7-9 and TRBJ2-7, with 9 bases lining up with TRBD2. This CDR3 has 14 residues. Per the germline V gene, CDR1 is SEHNR and CDR2 is FQNEAQ (reference sequence). As DNA, the CDR3 is TGTGCCAGCAGTCGGACTAGCGCGGCCGGGGAGCTGTACTTC. Translating gives CASSRTSAAGELYF.

The chain joins TRBV4-1 to TRBJ1-5; 8 nucleotides align to TRBD1. This CDR3 spans 15 amino acids. V shed 4 bases, J shed 7 bases, and the junction held 9 bases outside the gene matches. The germline V gene has CDR1 MGHRA and CDR2 YSYEKL. The CDR3 DNA sequence: TGCGCCAGCAGCCTGGACAGGGCCGCGGGACAGCCCCAGCATTTT. Amino acid sequence: CASSLDRAAGQPQHF.

This clonotype was seen many times. The rearrangement uses TRBV7-2 and TRBJ1-4; no firm D call. The CDR3 extends over 17 amino acids. Germline lookup yields CDR1 SGHTA and CDR2 FQGNSA. Between the trimmed V and J ends, which lost 7 bases and 0 bases, there was a span of 18 bases. For the CDR3, the DNA is TGTGCCAGCACCCGACACGGCGGCGCAGCAACTAATGAAAAACTGTTTTTT. Translated, it gives CASTRHGGAATNEKLFF.